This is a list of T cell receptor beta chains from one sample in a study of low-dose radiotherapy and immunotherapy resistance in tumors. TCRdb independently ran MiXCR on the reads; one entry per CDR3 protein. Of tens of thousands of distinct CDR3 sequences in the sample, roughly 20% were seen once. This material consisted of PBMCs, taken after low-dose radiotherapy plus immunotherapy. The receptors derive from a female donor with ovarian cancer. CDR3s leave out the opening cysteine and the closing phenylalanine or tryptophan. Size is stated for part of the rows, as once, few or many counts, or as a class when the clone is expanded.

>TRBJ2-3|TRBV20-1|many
SALGAPDTQY
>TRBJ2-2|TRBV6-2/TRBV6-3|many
ASSLQLTGELF
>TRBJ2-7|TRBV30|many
AWSSGLLFTYEQY
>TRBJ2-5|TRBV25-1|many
ASTERGGYQETQY
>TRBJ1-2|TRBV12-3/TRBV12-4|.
ASSQGSRDGYT
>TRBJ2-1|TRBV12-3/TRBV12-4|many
ASSETSGRVSYNEQF
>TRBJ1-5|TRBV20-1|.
SARDWRGGQPQH
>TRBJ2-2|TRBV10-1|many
ASAERGPSNTGELF
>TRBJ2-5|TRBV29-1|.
SVEVGAGWQETQY
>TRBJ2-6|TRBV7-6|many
ASSLSLGTGANVLT
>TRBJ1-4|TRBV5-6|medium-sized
ASSLGGRHEKLF
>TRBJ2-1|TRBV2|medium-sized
ASSARVAAGSREQF
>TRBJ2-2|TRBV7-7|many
ASSSRPTPGGELF
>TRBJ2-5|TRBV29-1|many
SVARGVGETQY
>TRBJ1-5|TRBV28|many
ASSFPPRQPQH
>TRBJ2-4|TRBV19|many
ASSIARDAYAKNIQY
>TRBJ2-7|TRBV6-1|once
ASRILAGEYEQY
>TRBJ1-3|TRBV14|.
ASSQDPNRPNTIY
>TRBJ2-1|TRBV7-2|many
ASSLGGRGAYNEQF
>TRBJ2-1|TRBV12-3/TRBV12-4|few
ASSHRGPLEQF
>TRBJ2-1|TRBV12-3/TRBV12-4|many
ASSLGQGGYNEQF
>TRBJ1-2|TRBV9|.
ASTPWTGMYYGYT
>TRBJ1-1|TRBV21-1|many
ASRGSQGMNTEAF
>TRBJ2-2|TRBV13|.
ASSFRGSGRDTGELF
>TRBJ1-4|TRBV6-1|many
ASSEGQGNEKLFF
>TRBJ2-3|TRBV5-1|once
ASSLYTSTDTQY
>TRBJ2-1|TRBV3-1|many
ASSPRAGVSYNEQF
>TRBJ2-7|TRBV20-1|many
SVSGQSYEQY
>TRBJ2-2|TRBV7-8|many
ASSLAGWVPGELF
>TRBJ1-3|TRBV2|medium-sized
ASRPTVSGNTIY
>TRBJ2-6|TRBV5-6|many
ASSPRSGANVLT
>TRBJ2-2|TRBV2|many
ASRKGDNTGELF
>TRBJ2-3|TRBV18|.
ASSPRRESTDTQY
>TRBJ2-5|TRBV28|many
ASSPPGTQETQY
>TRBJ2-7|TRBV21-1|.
ASRRAIFSYEQY
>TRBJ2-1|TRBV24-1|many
ATSDTSSSSYNEQF
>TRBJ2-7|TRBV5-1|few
ASTSDFSYEQY